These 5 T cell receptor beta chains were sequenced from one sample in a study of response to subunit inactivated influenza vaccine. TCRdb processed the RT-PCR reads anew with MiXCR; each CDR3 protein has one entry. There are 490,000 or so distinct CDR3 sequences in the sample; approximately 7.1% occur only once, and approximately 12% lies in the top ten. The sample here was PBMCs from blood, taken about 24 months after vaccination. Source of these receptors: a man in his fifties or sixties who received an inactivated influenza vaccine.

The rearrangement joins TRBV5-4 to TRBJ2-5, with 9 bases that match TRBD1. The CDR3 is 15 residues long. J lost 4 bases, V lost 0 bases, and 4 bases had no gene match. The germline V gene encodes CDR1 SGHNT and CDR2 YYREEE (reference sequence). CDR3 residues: CASSLALQGAETQYF. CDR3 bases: TGTGCCAGCAGCTTGGCCCTACAGGGGGCAGAGACCCAGTACTTC. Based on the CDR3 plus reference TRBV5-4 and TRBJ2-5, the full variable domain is ETGVTQSPTHLIKTRGQQVTLRCSSQSGHNTVSWYQQALGQGPQFIFQYYREEENGRGNFPPRFSGLQFPNYSSELNVNALELDDSALYLCASSLALQGAETQYFGPGTRLLVL.

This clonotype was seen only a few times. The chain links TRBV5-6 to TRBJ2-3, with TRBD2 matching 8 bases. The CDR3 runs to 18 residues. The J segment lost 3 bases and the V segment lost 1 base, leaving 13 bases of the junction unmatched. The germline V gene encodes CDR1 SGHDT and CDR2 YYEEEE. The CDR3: CASSLIEERGMKTDTQYF. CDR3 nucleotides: TGTGCCAGCAGCTTGATCGAGGAGCGGGGGATGAAGACAGATACGCAGTATTTT.

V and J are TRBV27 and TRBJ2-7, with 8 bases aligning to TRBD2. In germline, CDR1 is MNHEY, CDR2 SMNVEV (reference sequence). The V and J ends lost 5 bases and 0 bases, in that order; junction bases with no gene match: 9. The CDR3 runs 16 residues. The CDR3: CASSPIAGTSSYEQYF. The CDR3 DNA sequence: TGTGCCAGCAGTCCTATAGCGGGGACGAGCTCCTACGAGCAGTACTTC.

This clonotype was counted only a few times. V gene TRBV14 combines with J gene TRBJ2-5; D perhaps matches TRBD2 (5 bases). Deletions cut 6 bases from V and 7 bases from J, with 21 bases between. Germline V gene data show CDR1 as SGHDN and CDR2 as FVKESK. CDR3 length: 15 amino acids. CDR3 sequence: CASSPGPSTRGTQYF. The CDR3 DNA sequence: TGTGCCAGCAGTCCTGGCCCATCGACTCGGGGGACCCAGTACTTC.

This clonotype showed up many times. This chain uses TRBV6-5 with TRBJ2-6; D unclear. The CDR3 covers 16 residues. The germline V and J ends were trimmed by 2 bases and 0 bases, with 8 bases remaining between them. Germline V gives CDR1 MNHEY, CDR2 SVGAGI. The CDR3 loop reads CASSYDAYSGANVLTF. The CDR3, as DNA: TGTGCCAGCAGTTACGATGCATACTCTGGGGCCAACGTCCTGACTTTC.